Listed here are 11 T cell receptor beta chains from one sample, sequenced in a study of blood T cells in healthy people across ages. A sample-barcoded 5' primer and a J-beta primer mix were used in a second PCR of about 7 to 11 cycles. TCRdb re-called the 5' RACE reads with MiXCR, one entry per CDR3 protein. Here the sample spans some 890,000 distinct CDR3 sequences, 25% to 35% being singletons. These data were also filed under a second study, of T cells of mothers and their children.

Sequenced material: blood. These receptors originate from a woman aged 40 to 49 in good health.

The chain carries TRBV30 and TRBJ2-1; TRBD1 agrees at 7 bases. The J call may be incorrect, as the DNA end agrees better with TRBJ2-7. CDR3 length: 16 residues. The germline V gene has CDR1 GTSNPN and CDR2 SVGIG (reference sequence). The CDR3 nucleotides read TGTGCCTGGAGTGTGGCAGGGGGTCTTTCCTACAATGAGCAGTACTTC. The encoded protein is CAWSVAGGLSYNEQYF.

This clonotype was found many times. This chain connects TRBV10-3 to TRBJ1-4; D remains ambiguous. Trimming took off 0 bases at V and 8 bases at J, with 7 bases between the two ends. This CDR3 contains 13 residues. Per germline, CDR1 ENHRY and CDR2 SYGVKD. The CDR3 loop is CAISESSREKLFF. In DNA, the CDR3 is TGTGCCATCAGTGAGTCGAGTAGGGAAAAACTGTTTTTT.

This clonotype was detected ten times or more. The chain's CDR3 is CASSSGTGIVGYQETQYF. DNA for the CDR3: TGCGCCAGCAGCTCCGGGACAGGGATCGTGGGTTACCAAGAGACCCAGTACTTC. V and J are TRBV5-1 and TRBJ2-5; 9 positions match TRBD1. The germline gives CDR1 SGHRS, CDR2 YFSETQ. This CDR3 region has 18 residues. V trimming: 3 bases; J trimming: 0 bases; junction bases outside the gene matches: 12. The variable domain in full, completed from reference TRBV5-1 and TRBJ2-5, reads KAGVTQTPRYLIKTRGQQVTLSCSPISGHRSVSWYQQTPGQGLQFLFEYFSETQRNKGNFPGRFSGRQFSNSRSEMNVSTLELGDSALYLCASSSGTGIVGYQETQYFGPGTRLLVL.

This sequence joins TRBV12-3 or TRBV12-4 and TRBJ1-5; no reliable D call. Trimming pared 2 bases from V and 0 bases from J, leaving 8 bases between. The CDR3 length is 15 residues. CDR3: CASSLMTYSNQPQHF. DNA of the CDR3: TGTGCCAGCAGTTTAATGACTTATAGCAATCAGCCCCAGCATTTT.

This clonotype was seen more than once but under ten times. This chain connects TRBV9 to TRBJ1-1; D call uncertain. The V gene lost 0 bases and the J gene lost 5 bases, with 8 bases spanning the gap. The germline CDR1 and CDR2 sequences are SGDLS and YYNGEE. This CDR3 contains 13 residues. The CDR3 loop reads CASSVGPETEAFF. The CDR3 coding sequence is TGTGCCAGCAGCGTAGGCCCGGAAACTGAAGCTTTCTTT.

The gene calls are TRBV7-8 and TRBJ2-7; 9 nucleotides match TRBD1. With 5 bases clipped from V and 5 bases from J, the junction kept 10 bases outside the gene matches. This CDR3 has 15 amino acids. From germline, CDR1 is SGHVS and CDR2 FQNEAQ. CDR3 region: CASSVTGTGIHEQYF. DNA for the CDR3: TGTGCCAGCAGCGTAACCGGGACAGGGATCCACGAGCAGTACTTC.

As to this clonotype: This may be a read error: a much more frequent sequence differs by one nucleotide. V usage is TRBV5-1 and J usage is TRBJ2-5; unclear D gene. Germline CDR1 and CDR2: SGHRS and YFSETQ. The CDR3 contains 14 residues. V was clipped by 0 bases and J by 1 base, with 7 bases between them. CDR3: CASSLATLQETQYF. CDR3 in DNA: TGCGCCAGCAGCTTGGCGACACTCCAAGAGACCCAGTACTTC.

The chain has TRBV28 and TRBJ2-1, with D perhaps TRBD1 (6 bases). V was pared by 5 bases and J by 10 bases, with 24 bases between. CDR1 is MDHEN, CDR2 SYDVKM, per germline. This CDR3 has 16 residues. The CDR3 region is CASSQGRGTARTEQFF. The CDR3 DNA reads TGTGCCAGCAGTCAGGGGAGAGGGACCGCTAGGACGGAGCAGTTCTTC.

The DNA for the CDR3 is TGCGCCAGCAGCCAAGATCCCGGCGGGGGCCGAAGCTCCTACAATGAGCAGTTCTTC. It translates to CASSQDPGGGRSSYNEQFF. The chain uses TRBV4-1 and TRBJ2-1, with D perhaps matching TRBD2 (7 bases). V was trimmed by 0 bases and J by 0 bases, leaving 18 bases between them. Germline V gene sequence: CDR1 MGHRA, CDR2 YSYEKL. The CDR3 is 19 amino acids.

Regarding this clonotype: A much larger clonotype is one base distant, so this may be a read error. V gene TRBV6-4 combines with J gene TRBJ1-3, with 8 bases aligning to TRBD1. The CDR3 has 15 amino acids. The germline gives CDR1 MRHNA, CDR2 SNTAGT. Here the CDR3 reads CASRDRDRKGNAIYF. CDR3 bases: TGTGCCAGCAGGGACAGGGATCGAAAAGGAAACGCCATATATTTT.

The CDR3, as DNA: TGTGCCACCAGTGACTCGGGACTAGCGGGGGGGCCACCCCCGGAGACCCAGTACTTC. Amino acids: CATSDSGLAGGPPPETQYF. V usage is TRBV24-1 and J usage is TRBJ2-5; 16 bases fit TRBD2. CDR1 is KGHDR, CDR2 SFDVKD, per germline. The length of the CDR3 is 19 residues. The ends lost 4 bases at V and 5 bases at J; junction bases unmatched: 12.